The T cell receptor beta chain under discussion was sequenced for a study of T cell responses to AZD1222 COVID-19 vaccine. Study-level results: The number of AZD1222 recipients seropositive at baseline was only 6 or 7. Regions left unmutated in variants are reportedly the target of nearly half of spike-specific TCRs. With dominance at 160-218 and 743-854, vaccine-associated CD4 TCRs spanned spike.

The germline CDR1 and CDR2 sequences are LNHDA and SQIVND (reference sequence). Trimming took off 5 bases at V and 7 bases at J, with 12 bases between the two ends. The CDR3 spans 13 residues. The table came from immunoSEQ multiplex PCR; TCRdb's copy has only in-frame clones and leaves some out. The table includes some 150,000 clones, more than 80% detected once. As to this clone: Its antigen remains unidentified.

The sample here was peripheral blood, taken 28 days after the second AZD1222 dose. The chain links TRBV19 to TRBJ1-5; a weak D match, TRBD1 (5 bases). The source of this sequence is an adult who received the AZD1222 COVID-19 vaccine. The CDR3 loop reads CASSQLQGQPQHF. CDR3 coding DNA: TGTGCCAGTAGTCAACTCCAGGGCCAGCCCCAGCATTTT.